This T cell receptor beta chain originates from a study of blood T cells in healthy people across ages. The study, taken as a whole, reports: Aged donors had fewer naive CD4+ cells and lower diversity than long-lived donors.

Germline loops: CDR1 SEHNR, CDR2 FQNEAQ (reference sequence). The length of the CDR3 is 14 residues. This clonotype was counted between two and nine times. Antigen: not known. Primed by a sample-barcoded 5' primer and a J-beta primer mix, a second PCR proceeded for 7 to 11 cycles. Each TCR beta cDNA got a 12-nucleotide random molecular identifier. TCRdb fed the 5' RACE reads into MiXCR, producing one record per CDR3 protein. The sample shows more than 650,000 distinct CDR3 sequences, 20% to 25% of them seen only once. This TCR derives from a man aged 65 to 79 in good health. The rearrangement uses TRBV7-9 and TRBJ2-1; D is ambiguous. With the DNA end fitting TRBJ2-7 better, the J assignment may be wrong. Sequenced input: blood. The CDR3 DNA follows: TGTGCCAGCAGCTTAGCTGTTACTTCATACGAGCAGTACTTC. Translated: CASSLAVTSYEQYF.